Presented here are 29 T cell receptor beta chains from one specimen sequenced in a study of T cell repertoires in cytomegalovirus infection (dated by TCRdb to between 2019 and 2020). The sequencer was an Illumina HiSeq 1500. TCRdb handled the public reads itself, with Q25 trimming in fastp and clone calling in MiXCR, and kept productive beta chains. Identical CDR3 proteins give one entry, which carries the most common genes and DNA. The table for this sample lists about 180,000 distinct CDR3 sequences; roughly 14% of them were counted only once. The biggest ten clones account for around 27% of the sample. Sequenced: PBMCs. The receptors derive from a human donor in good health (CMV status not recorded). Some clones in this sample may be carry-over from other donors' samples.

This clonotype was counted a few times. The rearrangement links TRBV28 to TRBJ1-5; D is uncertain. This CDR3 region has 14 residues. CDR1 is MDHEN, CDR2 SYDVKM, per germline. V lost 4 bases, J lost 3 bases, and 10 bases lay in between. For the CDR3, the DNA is TGTGCCAGCAGTTCCCCAAGTATCAATCAGCCCCAGCATTTT. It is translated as CASSSPSINQPQHF. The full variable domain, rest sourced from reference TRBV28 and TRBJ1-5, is DVKVTQSSRYLVKRTGEKVFLECVQDMDHENMFWYRQDPGLGLRLIYFSYDVKMKEKGDIPEGYSVSREKKERFSLILESASTNQTSMYLCASSSPSINQPQHFGDGTRLSIL.

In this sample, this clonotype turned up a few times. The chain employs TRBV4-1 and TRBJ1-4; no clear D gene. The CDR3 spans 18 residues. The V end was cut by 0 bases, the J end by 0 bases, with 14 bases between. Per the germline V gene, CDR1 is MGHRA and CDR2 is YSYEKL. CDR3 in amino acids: CASSQEASGRSTNEKLFF. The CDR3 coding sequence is TGCGCCAGCAGCCAAGAGGCGTCGGGGAGGTCAACTAATGAAAAACTGTTTTTT.

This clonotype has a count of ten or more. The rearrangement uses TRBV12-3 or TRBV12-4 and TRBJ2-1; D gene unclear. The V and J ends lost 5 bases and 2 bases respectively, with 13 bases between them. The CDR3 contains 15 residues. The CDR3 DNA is TGTGCCAGCAGTCCCCGGTTGGTCACCTACAATGAGCAGTTCTTC. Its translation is CASSPRLVTYNEQFF.

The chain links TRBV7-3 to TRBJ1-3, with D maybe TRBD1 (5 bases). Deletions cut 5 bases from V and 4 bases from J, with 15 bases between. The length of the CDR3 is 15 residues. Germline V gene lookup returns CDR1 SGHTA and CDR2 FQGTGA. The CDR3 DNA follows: TGTGCCAGCAGCCGCGGGGCGGGTCCAGGAAACACCATATATTTT. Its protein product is CASSRGAGPGNTIYF.

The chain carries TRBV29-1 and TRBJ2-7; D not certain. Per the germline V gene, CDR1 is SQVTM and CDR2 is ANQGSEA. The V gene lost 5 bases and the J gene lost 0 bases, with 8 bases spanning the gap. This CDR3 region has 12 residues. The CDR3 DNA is TGCAGCGTTACTCCAAGCTCCTACGAGCAGTACTTC. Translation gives CSVTPSSYEQYF.

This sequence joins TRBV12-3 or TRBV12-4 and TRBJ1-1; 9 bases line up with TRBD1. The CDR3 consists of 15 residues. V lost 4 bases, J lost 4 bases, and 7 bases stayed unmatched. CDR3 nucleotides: TGTGCCAGCAGTTCGCCGACAGGGGGAGGCACTGAAGCTTTCTTT. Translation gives CASSSPTGGGTEAFF.

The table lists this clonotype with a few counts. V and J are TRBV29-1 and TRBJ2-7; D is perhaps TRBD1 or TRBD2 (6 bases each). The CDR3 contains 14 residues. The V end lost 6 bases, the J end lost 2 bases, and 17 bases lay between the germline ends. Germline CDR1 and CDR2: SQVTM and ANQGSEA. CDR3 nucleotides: TGCAGCGTGAGTTTCCGGGGGCTTACCTACGAGCAGTACTTC. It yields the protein CSVSFRGLTYEQYF.

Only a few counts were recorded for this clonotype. CDR3 protein: CASRTQGYGDGYTF. The DNA of the CDR3 is TGTGCCAGCAGAACACAGGGGTATGGGGATGGCTACACCTTC. This chain connects TRBV6-5 to TRBJ1-2, with TRBD1 matching 7 bases. Germline CDR1 is MNHEY and CDR2 is SVGAGI. The CDR3 totals 14 residues. V was clipped by 6 bases and J by 6 bases; unmatched bases: 10.

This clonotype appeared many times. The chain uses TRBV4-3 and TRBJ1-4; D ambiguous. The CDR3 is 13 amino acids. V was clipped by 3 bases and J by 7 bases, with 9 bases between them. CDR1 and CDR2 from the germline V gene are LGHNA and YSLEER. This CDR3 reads CASSQWGTEKLFF. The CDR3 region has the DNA TGCGCCAGCAGCCAGTGGGGTACTGAAAAACTGTTTTTT.

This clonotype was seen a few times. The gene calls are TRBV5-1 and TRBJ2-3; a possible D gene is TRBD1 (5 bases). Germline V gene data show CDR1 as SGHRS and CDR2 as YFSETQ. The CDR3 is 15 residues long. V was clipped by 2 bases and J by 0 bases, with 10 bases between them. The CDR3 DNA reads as TGCGCCAGCAGCTTCGACAGTTCTAGCACAGATACGCAGTATTTT. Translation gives CASSFDSSSTDTQYF.

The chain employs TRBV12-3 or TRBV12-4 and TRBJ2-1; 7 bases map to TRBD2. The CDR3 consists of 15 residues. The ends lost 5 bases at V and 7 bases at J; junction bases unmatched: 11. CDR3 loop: CASSLLAVYINEQFF. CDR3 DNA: TGTGCCAGCAGTCTTCTAGCGGTCTACATTAATGAGCAGTTCTTC.

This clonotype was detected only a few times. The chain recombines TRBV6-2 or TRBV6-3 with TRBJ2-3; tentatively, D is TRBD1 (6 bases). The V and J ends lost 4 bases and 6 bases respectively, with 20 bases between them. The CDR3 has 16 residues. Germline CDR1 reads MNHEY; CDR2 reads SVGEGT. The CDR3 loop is CASSSPGQGLVDTQYF. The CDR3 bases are TGTGCCAGCAGTTCCCCCGGGCAGGGGTTGGTGGATACGCAGTATTTT.

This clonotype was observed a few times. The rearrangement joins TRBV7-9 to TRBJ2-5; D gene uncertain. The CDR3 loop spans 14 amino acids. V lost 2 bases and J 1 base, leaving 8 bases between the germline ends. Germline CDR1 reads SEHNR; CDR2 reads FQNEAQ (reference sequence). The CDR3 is CASSLTGFQETQYF. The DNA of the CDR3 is TGTGCCAGCAGCTTAACCGGGTTCCAAGAGACCCAGTACTTC.

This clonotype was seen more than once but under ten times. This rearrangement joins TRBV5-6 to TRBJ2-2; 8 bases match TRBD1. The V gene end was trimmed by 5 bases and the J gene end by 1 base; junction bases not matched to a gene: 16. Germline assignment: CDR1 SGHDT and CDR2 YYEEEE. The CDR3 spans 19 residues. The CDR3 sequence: CASSSLRDRPPGNTGELFF. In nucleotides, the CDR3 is TGTGCCAGCAGTTCCCTCCGGGACAGGCCCCCCGGGAACACCGGGGAGCTGTTTTTT.

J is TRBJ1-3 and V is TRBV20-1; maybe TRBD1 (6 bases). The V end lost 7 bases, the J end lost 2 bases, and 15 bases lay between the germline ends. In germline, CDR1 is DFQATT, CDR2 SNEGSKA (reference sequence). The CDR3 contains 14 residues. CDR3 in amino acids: CSVPQGVPGNTIYF. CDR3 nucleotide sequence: TGCAGTGTACCACAGGGAGTCCCTGGAAACACCATATATTTT.

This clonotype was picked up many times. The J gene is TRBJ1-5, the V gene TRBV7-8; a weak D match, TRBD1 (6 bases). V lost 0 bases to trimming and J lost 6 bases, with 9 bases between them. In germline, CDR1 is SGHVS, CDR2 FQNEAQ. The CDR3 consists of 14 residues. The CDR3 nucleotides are TGTGCCAGCAGCTTAGCGGGGGGGCGTCAGCCCCAGCATTTT. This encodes CASSLAGGRQPQHF. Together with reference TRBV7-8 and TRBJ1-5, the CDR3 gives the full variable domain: GAGVSQSPRYKVAKRGQDVALRCDPISGHVSLFWYQQALGQGPEFLTYFQNEAQLDKSGLPSDRFFAERPEGSVSTLKIQRTQQEDSAVYLCASSLAGGRQPQHFGDGTRLSIL.

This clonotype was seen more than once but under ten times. As DNA, the CDR3 is TGTGCCAGCAGCGTGGGGAGGGAGCAGTACTTC. Encoded protein: CASSVGREQYF. The chain has TRBV7-9 and TRBJ2-7, with a possible D match to TRBD2 (6 bases). The germline V gene encodes CDR1 SEHNR and CDR2 FQNEAQ (reference sequence). The CDR3 is made up of 11 amino acids. Trimming took off 5 bases at V and 7 bases at J, with 9 bases between the two ends.

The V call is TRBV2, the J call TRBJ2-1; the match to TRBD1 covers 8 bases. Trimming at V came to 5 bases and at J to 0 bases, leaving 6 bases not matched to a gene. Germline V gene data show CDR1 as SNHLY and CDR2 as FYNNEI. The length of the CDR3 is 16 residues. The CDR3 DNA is TGTGCCAGCAGTCCCCCGGGACAGGCCTCCTACAATGAGCAGTTCTTC. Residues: CASSPPGQASYNEQFF.

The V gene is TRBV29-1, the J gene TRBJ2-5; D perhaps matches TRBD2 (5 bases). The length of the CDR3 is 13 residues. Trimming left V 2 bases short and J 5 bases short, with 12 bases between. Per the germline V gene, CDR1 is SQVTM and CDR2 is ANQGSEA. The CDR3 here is CSVERRVGETQYF. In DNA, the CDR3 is TGCAGCGTTGAACGGCGGGTCGGGGAGACCCAGTACTTC.

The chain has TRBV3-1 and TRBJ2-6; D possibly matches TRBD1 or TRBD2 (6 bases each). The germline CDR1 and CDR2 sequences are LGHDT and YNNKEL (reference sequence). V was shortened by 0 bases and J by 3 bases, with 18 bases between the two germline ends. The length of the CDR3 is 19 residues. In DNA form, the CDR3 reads TGTGCCAGCAGCCAAGATCGTGTGGGGGGCGTCGGTGGGGCCAACGTCCTGACTTTC. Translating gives CASSQDRVGGVGGANVLTF.

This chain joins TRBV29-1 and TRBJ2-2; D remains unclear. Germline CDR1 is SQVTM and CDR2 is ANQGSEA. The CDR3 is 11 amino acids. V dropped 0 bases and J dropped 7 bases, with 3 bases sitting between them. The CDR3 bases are TGCAGCGTTGAAGATGTCGGGGAGCTGTTTTTT. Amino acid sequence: CSVEDVGELFF.

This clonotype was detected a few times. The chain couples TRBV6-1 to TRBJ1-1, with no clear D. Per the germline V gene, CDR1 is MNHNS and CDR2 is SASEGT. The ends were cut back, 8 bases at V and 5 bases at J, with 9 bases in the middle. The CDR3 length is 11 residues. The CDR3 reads CASFRITEAFF. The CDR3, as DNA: TGTGCCAGCTTCCGAATTACTGAAGCTTTCTTT.

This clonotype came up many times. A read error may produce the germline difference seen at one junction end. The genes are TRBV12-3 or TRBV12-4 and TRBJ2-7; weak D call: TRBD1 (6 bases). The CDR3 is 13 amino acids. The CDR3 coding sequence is TGTGCCAGCAGTTCCGCTCACCCGGGACACCCGAACTTC. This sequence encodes CASSSAHPGHPNF.

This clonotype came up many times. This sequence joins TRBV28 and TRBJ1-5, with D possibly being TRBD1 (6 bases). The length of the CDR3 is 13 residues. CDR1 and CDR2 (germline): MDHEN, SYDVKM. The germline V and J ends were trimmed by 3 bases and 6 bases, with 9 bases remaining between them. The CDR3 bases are TGTGCCAGCAGTTTCAGGGGATCTCAGCCCCAGCATTTT. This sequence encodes CASSFRGSQPQHF.

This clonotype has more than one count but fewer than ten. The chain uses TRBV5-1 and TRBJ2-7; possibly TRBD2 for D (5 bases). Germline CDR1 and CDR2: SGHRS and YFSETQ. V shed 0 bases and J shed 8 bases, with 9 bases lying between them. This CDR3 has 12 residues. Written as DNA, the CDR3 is TGCGCCAGCAGCTTGGCCGGGGAGCAGCAGTACTTC. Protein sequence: CASSLAGEQQYF.

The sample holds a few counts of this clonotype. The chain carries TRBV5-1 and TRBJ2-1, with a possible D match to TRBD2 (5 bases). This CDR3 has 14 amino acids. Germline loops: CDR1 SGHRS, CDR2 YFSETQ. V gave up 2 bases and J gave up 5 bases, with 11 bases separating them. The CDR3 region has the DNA TGCGCCAGCAGCTTTAGCCCGGGAAACAATGAGCAGTTCTTC. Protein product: CASSFSPGNNEQFF.

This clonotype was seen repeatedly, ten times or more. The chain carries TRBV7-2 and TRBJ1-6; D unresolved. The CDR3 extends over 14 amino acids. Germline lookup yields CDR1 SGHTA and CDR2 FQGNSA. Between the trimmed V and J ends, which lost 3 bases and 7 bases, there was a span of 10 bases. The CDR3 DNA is TGTGCCAGCAGCTTTGGTAGCGAGAATTCACCCCTCCACTTT. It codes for CASSFGSENSPLHF.

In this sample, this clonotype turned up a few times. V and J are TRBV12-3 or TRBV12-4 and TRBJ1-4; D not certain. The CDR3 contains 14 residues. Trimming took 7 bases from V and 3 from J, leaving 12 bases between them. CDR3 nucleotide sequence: TGTGCCAGCACCCTAGTGGGTTCTAATGAAAAACTGTTTTTT. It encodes CASTLVGSNEKLFF.

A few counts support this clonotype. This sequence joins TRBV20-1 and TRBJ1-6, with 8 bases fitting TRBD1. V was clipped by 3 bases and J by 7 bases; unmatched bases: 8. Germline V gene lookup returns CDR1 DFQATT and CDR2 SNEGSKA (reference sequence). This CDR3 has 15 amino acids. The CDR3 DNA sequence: TGCAGTGCTAGTAAGGCCAGGGGGCAGAATTCACCCCTCCACTTT. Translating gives CSASKARGQNSPLHF.